Listed here are 16 T cell receptor beta chains from one sample, sequenced in a study of beta chain features in type 1 diabetes. These receptors lack a known antigen. Overall study findings and caveats: Patients with Type 1 diabetes showed moderately but significantly shorter TCRB CDR3s in all four CD4+ subsets.

Expressed TCRB transcripts were sequenced, since all the RNA that had been isolated was reverse transcribed. Sequenced by immunoSEQ multiplex PCR; TCRdb stores in-frame clones only, minus some. The table has some 350,000 clones, 9.6% seen once. The sample was central memory CD4+ T cells from blood. These receptor sequences come from a young man with type 1 diabetes.

The chain links TRBV19 to TRBJ1-5; no reliable D call. The ends were cut back, 6 bases at V and 1 base at J, with 4 bases in the middle. The germline CDR1 and CDR2 sequences are LNHDA and SQIVND (reference sequence). The length of the CDR3 is 12 residues. The DNA of the CDR3 is TGTGCCAGTAGAGAGAGCAATCAGCCCCAGCATTTT. It encodes CASRESNQPQHF.

This clone was counted only a few times. The chain combines TRBV27 with TRBJ2-7, with a weak D call TRBD2 (6 bases). V dropped 9 bases and J dropped 3 bases, with 15 bases sitting between them. CDR3 length: 13 residues. Germline assignment: CDR1 MNHEY and CDR2 SMNVEV (reference sequence). In DNA form, the CDR3 reads TGTGCCAGTAGACAGTGGACTAACTACGAGCAGTACTTC. It yields the protein CASRQWTNYEQYF.

This clone was picked up a small number of times. Written as DNA, the CDR3 is TGTGCCAGTAGTATTGTGGGCCTCAGCACAGATACGCAGTATTTT. Its protein is CASSIVGLSTDTQYF. The V gene is TRBV19, the J gene TRBJ2-3; D remains ambiguous. Germline loops: CDR1 LNHDA, CDR2 SQIVND (reference sequence). The CDR3 covers 15 residues. Between the trimmed V and J ends, which lost 3 bases and 0 bases, there was a span of 10 bases.

The chain is built from TRBV6-5 and TRBJ2-4, with 7 bases matching TRBD2. This CDR3 has 13 residues. V gave up 4 bases and J gave up 8 bases; unmatched junction bases: 5. From germline, CDR1 is MNHEY and CDR2 SVGAGI. The CDR3 coding sequence is TGTGCCAGCAGTTGGCCCGGGGGGTACATTCAGTACTTC. Amino acid sequence: CASSWPGGYIQYF.

This clone was seen more than once but under ten times. V gene TRBV7-2 combines with J gene TRBJ1-1, with unresolved D. Germline V CDR1 and CDR2: SGHTA, FQGNSA. The CDR3 has 13 amino acids. V lost 5 bases, J lost 7 bases, and 14 bases lay in between. CDR3 coding DNA: TGTGCCAGCAGCCCAGCAAGGTCCGGTGAAGCTTTCTTT. Amino acid sequence: CASSPARSGEAFF.

The CDR3 region has the DNA TGTGCCAGCAGGCGGGGCGGGACGTCGGCAGACTATGGCTACACCTTC. It codes for CASRRGGTSADYGYTF. The chain has TRBV28 and TRBJ1-2, with a weak D call TRBD1 (5 bases). CDR1 and CDR2 from the germline V gene are MDHEN and SYDVKM. V lost 6 bases to trimming and J lost 3 bases, with 20 bases between them. CDR3 length: 16 residues.

This chain connects TRBV4-2 to TRBJ2-2; D call uncertain. Germline V gives CDR1 LGHNA, CDR2 YNFKEQ. The CDR3 contains 16 residues. The ends were cut back, 0 bases at V and 5 bases at J, with 13 bases in the middle. CDR3 amino acids: CASSQDAHSGTGELFF. The CDR3 DNA reads as TGTGCCAGCAGCCAAGATGCCCATTCGGGTACCGGGGAGCTGTTTTTT.

This clone appeared a few times. This sequence joins TRBV28 and TRBJ1-5; D might be TRBD1 (5 bases). CDR1 is MDHEN and CDR2 is SYDVKM in the germline V gene. V dropped 8 bases and J dropped 2 bases, with 7 bases sitting between them. The CDR3 loop spans 12 amino acids. The CDR3 spells CASGDGNQPQHF. The DNA for the CDR3 is TGTGCCAGCGGGGACGGCAATCAGCCCCAGCATTTT.

There are a few counts of this clone. The chain employs TRBV5-1 and TRBJ2-2, with TRBD2 matching 9 bases. CDR1 and CDR2 (germline): SGHRS, YFSETQ. CDR3 length equals 18 residues. After removal of 4 bases from V and 0 bases from J, the junction contained 10 bases not matched to a gene. The CDR3 nucleotides are TGCGCCAGCAGCAACCTAGGTAGCGGGAGTGCGAACACCGGGGAGCTGTTTTTT. Translated, it gives CASSNLGSGSANTGELFF.

The CDR3 protein is CASSLRQGFTDTQYF. The DNA of the CDR3 is TGTGCCAGCAGTTTACGACAGGGGTTCACAGATACGCAGTATTTT. V and J are TRBV28 and TRBJ2-3, with 8 bases fitting TRBD1. Looked up from germline, CDR1 is MDHEN and CDR2 is SYDVKM. The CDR3 consists of 15 residues. After removal of 2 bases from V and 2 bases from J, the junction contained 3 bases not matched to a gene.

With regard to this clone: The same CDR3 is also encoded by other DNA sequences in this sample. The chain employs TRBV7-9 and TRBJ2-5; 8 bases align to TRBD1. CDR3 length: 14 residues. Germline V CDR1 and CDR2: SEHNR, FQNEAQ (reference sequence). The trim removed 5 bases at V and 4 bases at J, leaving 6 bases unmatched. The CDR3, as DNA: TGTGCCAGCAGCCCTGGACAGGGTGCAGAGACCCAGTACTTC. This sequence encodes CASSPGQGAETQYF.

The sample holds a few counts of this clone. This chain links TRBV7-2 with TRBJ1-5, with TRBD1 identical over 11 bases. CDR3 length equals 15 residues. V was clipped by 4 bases and J by 5 bases; unmatched bases: 4. CDR1 and CDR2 from the germline V gene are SGHTA and FQGNSA. The CDR3 coding sequence is TGTGCCAGCAGCTCTGGGACAGGGGGATATCAGCCCCAGCATTTT. As protein: CASSSGTGGYQPQHF.

This clone has at least ten counts. This chain links TRBV15 with TRBJ2-1; TRBD2 matches 12 bases. Germline V CDR1 and CDR2: LNHNV, YYDKDF (reference sequence). The CDR3 sequence is 16 residues long. Trimming cost V 1 base and J 7 bases; bases outside gene matches: 5. CDR3 nucleotide sequence: TGTGCCACCAGCAGAGCCCACCTAGCGGGAGGGAATGAGCAGTTCTTC. Protein: CATSRAHLAGGNEQFF.

This clone was seen more than once but under ten times. The rearrangement links TRBV6-5 to TRBJ1-1; D is unresolved. The CDR3 is made up of 13 amino acids. Germline V lookup: CDR1 MNHEY, CDR2 SVGAGI. Trimming stripped 7 bases from V and 6 bases from J, with 15 bases between. In DNA form, the CDR3 reads TGTGCCAGCACTCTCCCCGGGGTTGCTGAAGCTTTCTTT. This codes for CASTLPGVAEAFF.

This rearrangement joins TRBV29-1 to TRBJ2-1; possible D gene TRBD2, 6 bases. The CDR3 runs to 14 residues. The germline V gene has CDR1 SQVTM and CDR2 ANQGSEA. Trimming pared 4 bases from V and 4 bases from J, leaving 14 bases between. The CDR3 reads CSVGREPYYNEQFF. CDR3 DNA: TGCAGCGTTGGCCGGGAGCCATATTACAATGAGCAGTTCTTC.

This clone was recorded at least ten times. The chain has TRBV6-6 and TRBJ2-5, with 7 nucleotides matching TRBD1. The junction had 7 bases not matched to a gene; V was cut back by 5 bases and J by 7 bases. The germline V gene encodes CDR1 MNHNY and CDR2 SVGAGI (reference sequence). The CDR3 sequence is 13 residues long. CDR3 region: CASSLQGQRTQYF. As DNA, the CDR3 is TGTGCCAGCAGTCTACAGGGACAGAGGACCCAGTACTTC.